The table lists the clone carrying this T cell receptor (beta chain) with a few counts. Its target is not known. Time point in this sample: week 47, end of study. Vaccine doses each comprised 300 ug of mutant IDH1 20-mer peptide, with topical imiquimod. This sample was included in a study of a mutant IDH1 vaccine in newly diagnosed glioma. Across the whole study: Vaccination followed radiotherapy alone by 4-6 weeks, or accompanied temozolomide cycles. Mean patient age was around 40 years; approximately 62% were male and around 38% female. Findings and limits, study-wide: Vaccine-induced immune responses were detected in over 90% of patients.

This CDR3 region has 10 residues. The V end was cut by 8 bases, the J end by 7 bases, with 9 bases between. Germline V gene lookup returns CDR1 SQVTM and CDR2 ANQGSEA. The table came from immunoSEQ multiplex PCR; TCRdb's copy has only in-frame clones and leaves some out. The sample holds about 56,000 clones, over 80% seen once. The V and J genes are TRBV29-1 and TRBJ2-1; D ambiguous. The sequence came from a woman aged 45-59 years with glioma. Sequencing was performed on PBMCs, taken from a glioma patient whose treatment included an IDH1 peptide vaccine. The CDR3 region is CSLGLNEQFF. The DNA for the CDR3 is TGCAGCCTTGGGCTTAATGAGCAGTTCTTC.